This passage covers 4 T cell receptor beta chains from one sample sequenced in a study of cytomegalovirus exposure and HLA in healthy donors. Primers included in the PCR were 60 Vbeta and 13 Jbeta primers. The data were produced by immunoSEQ multiplex PCR, yet TCRdb's version contains in-frame clones alone and is incomplete. The table shows about 83,000 clones, with just under 75% occurring only once. The specimen was PBMCs. These receptors all stem from a man aged 55 to 70 in good health and CMV-seronegative.

This rearrangement joins TRBV6-5 to TRBJ2-2; 14 bases line up with TRBD2. This CDR3 region has 14 residues. Germline V gene sequence: CDR1 MNHEY, CDR2 SVGAGI. Trimming at V came to 8 bases and at J to 7 bases, leaving 3 bases not matched to a gene. The CDR3 region has the DNA TGTGCCAGCGGACTAGCGGGGGGCGGCGGGGAGCTGTTTTTT. Protein: CASGLAGGGGELFF.

A few counts support this clone. The chain employs TRBV5-1 and TRBJ2-1, with D perhaps matching TRBD2 (6 bases). CDR3 size: 14 residues. Trimming took 2 bases from V and 7 from J, leaving 13 bases between them. CDR1 SGHRS and CDR2 YFSETQ come from the germline V gene. The CDR3 loop reads CASSFPGLANEQFF. The CDR3 nucleotides read TGCGCCAGCAGCTTCCCGGGACTGGCAAATGAGCAGTTCTTC.

V and J are TRBV30 and TRBJ2-2; TRBD1 is a possible D gene (6 bases). CDR3 length: 15 residues. V gave up 3 bases and J gave up 1 base, with 12 bases separating them. The germline gives CDR1 GTSNPN, CDR2 SVGIG (reference sequence). The CDR3 here is CAWRPQGRNTGELFF. The CDR3 DNA reads as TGTGCCTGGAGGCCACAGGGCCGGAACACCGGGGAGCTGTTTTTT.

J is TRBJ1-5 and V is TRBV6-1; 8 bases agree with TRBD1. CDR1 is MNHNS and CDR2 is SASEGT in the germline V gene. The trim removed 4 bases at V and 3 bases at J, leaving 8 bases unmatched. The CDR3 length is 16 residues. Here the CDR3 DNA reads TGTGCCAGCAGTGCCTCAGACAGGGGTTCCAATCAGCCCCAGCATTTT. This encodes CASSASDRGSNQPQHF.